Listed below are T cell receptor beta chains from one sample, sequenced in a study of response to subunit inactivated influenza vaccine. TCRdb reprocessed the RT-PCR reads via MiXCR and lists one record per CDR3 protein. The sample contains a few hundred thousand distinct CDR3 sequences, 13% to 15% of which appear only once. The source material was PBMCs from blood, sampled 11 to 12 days after vaccination. These receptors were taken from a man aged 45-60 years who received an inactivated influenza vaccine. Both conserved end residues are trimmed from each CDR3. The order of the fields is clone size, V gene, CDR3 protein. Expanded clones are given a class, and other clones once, few, many or no size at all.

abundance: -; v_gene: TRBV25-1; CDR3aa: ASSRQDEKLF
abundance: -; v_gene: TRBV12-3/TRBV12-4; CDR3aa: ASSAQGGGGEAF
abundance: few; v_gene: TRBV7-6; CDR3aa: ASTSISPEGGGELF
abundance: few; v_gene: TRBV20-1; CDR3aa: SARHTGTGGYEQY
abundance: -; v_gene: TRBV5-5; CDR3aa: ASSYGQGAMSTEAF
abundance: -; v_gene: TRBV28; CDR3aa: ASSPWSRNGGYT
abundance: many; v_gene: TRBV15; CDR3aa: ATSSTSQGYEQY
abundance: few; v_gene: TRBV29-1; CDR3aa: SVGSGYSNQPQH
abundance: -; v_gene: TRBV4-2; CDR3aa: ASSQEIASEYNEQF
abundance: -; v_gene: TRBV18; CDR3aa: ASSAGLLQETQY
abundance: -; v_gene: TRBV12-3/TRBV12-4; CDR3aa: ASSARLDGKNIQY
abundance: once; v_gene: TRBV9; CDR3aa: ASSDGSGQEETQY
abundance: -; v_gene: TRBV12-3/TRBV12-4; CDR3aa: ASSFIRTGELF
abundance: few; v_gene: TRBV5-5; CDR3aa: ASSLQGMSEKLF
abundance: few; v_gene: TRBV14; CDR3aa: ASSRGQIQYEQY
abundance: -; v_gene: TRBV5-6; CDR3aa: ASSLVGTSPGGNTIY
abundance: -; v_gene: TRBV20-1; CDR3aa: SAKIGVSLEGYT
abundance: few; v_gene: TRBV6-6; CDR3aa: ATYDGGFRYT
abundance: -; v_gene: TRBV2; CDR3aa: ASTSRDGQNIQY
abundance: few; v_gene: TRBV6-2/TRBV6-3; CDR3aa: ASSKGPTSTNEKLF
abundance: -; v_gene: TRBV10-3; CDR3aa: AISDGGGELF
abundance: many; v_gene: TRBV29-1; CDR3aa: SVGAGGLNEQF
abundance: few; v_gene: TRBV29-1; CDR3aa: SVGGGRDEQF
abundance: few; v_gene: TRBV20-1; CDR3aa: SASPGHLGELF
abundance: few; v_gene: TRBV27; CDR3aa: ASSLKPGTGVSGYT
abundance: few; v_gene: TRBV27; CDR3aa: ASRHDRGRANEKLF
abundance: -; v_gene: TRBV28; CDR3aa: ASSLGDGETQY
abundance: -; v_gene: TRBV6-1; CDR3aa: ASRQGASHTEAF
abundance: -; v_gene: TRBV20-1; CDR3aa: SVRAIKLQGGSTDTQY
abundance: -; v_gene: TRBV3-1; CDR3aa: ASSRGEGARYGYT
abundance: -; v_gene: TRBV7-9; CDR3aa: ASRSRGGGTEAF
abundance: -; v_gene: TRBV12-3/TRBV12-4; CDR3aa: ASSLLRLGDPYNEQF
abundance: -; v_gene: TRBV28; CDR3aa: ASSLTDSNSYNEQF
abundance: -; v_gene: TRBV30; CDR3aa: AWSYGLLQETQY
abundance: -; v_gene: TRBV7-9; CDR3aa: ASSSGQISGNTIY
abundance: -; v_gene: TRBV2; CDR3aa: ASSESRINTGELF
abundance: few; v_gene: TRBV28; CDR3aa: ASGQSYGYT
abundance: -; v_gene: TRBV5-6; CDR3aa: ASSLASELF
abundance: -; v_gene: TRBV5-1; CDR3aa: ASSLRQSDEQF
abundance: -; v_gene: TRBV12-3/TRBV12-4; CDR3aa: ASSYLAGTDTQY
abundance: many; v_gene: TRBV15; CDR3aa: ATSTGQGEQF
abundance: few; v_gene: TRBV20-1; CDR3aa: SARIGQGAARNSPLH
abundance: many; v_gene: TRBV27; CDR3aa: ASSSGGRGTQY
abundance: few; v_gene: TRBV10-3; CDR3aa: AISPRQGTEAF
abundance: many; v_gene: TRBV29-1; CDR3aa: SVERDRGLGSGNTIY
abundance: few; v_gene: TRBV29-1; CDR3aa: SVGRVGDIQY
abundance: -; v_gene: TRBV7-8; CDR3aa: ASSLDLGIQPQH
abundance: few; v_gene: TRBV3-1; CDR3aa: ASSQPRTTYNEQF
abundance: few; v_gene: TRBV10-2; CDR3aa: ASRRVSQETQY
abundance: -; v_gene: TRBV7-8; CDR3aa: ASSFYRDYGYT
abundance: few; v_gene: TRBV20-1; CDR3aa: SARSGTSGYEQY